The 28 T cell receptor beta chains reported below all come from one sample, sequenced in a study of blood T cell repertoires in COVID-19. Profiled with immunoSEQ multiplex PCR; TCRdb holds only in-frame clones, not every one. Seen here are over 300,000 clones, roughly 90% observed once, and the top ten hold approximately 1.2%. The sequenced material came from peripheral blood. The receptor set was obtained from a middle-aged man with acute or convalescent COVID-19.

This chain joins TRBV2 and TRBJ2-1; 11 bases agree with TRBD2. The CDR3 is 17 amino acids. V lost 11 bases, J lost 0 bases, and 12 bases stayed unmatched. Germline values: CDR1 SNHLY, CDR2 FYNNEI. The DNA of the CDR3 is TGTGCCCGCCAAACCGGGACTAGCGGAAGCTCCTACAATGAGCAGTTCTTC. It codes for CARQTGTSGSSYNEQFF. Variable domain in full (rest from reference TRBV2 and TRBJ2-1): EPEVTQTPSHQVTQMGQEVILRCVPISNHLYFYWYRQILGQKVEFLVSFYNNEISEKSEIFDDQFSVERPDGSNFTLKIRSTKLEDSAMYFCARQTGTSGSSYNEQFFGPGTRLTVL.

This clone was observed once. This chain connects TRBV5-1 to TRBJ1-2; TRBD1 is a possible D gene (5 bases). This CDR3 is built from 13 residues. Germline-derived CDR1 and CDR2 are SGHRS and YFSETQ. Trimming pared 2 bases from V and 6 bases from J, leaving 11 bases between. The CDR3 sequence is CASSFRAGDGYTF. As DNA, the CDR3 is TGCGCCAGCAGCTTCCGTGCGGGGGATGGCTACACCTTC. Combining the CDR3 with reference TRBV5-1 and TRBJ1-2 gives the whole variable domain KAGVTQTPRYLIKTRGQQVTLSCSPISGHRSVSWYQQTPGQGLQFLFEYFSETQRNKGNFPGRFSGRQFSNSRSEMNVSTLELGDSALYLCASSFRAGDGYTFGSGTRLTVV.

The rearrangement links TRBV5-1 to TRBJ2-4, with 7 positions matching TRBD1. Germline V gene lookup returns CDR1 SGHRS and CDR2 YFSETQ. The CDR3 is made up of 13 amino acids. V was pared by 4 bases and J by 7 bases, with 5 bases of the junction left unmatched. CDR3 sequence reads: CASSINRGNIQYF. CDR3 nucleotide sequence: TGCGCCAGCAGCATTAACAGGGGTAACATTCAGTACTTC.

The CDR3: CATRVGPSFETQYF. In DNA form, the CDR3 reads TGTGCCACCCGTGTTGGACCTAGCTTCGAGACCCAGTACTTC. V usage is TRBV28 and J usage is TRBJ2-5; maybe TRBD2 (5 bases). V was shortened by 10 bases and J by 5 bases, with 20 bases between the two germline ends. The germline V gene has CDR1 MDHEN and CDR2 SYDVKM. The CDR3 loop spans 14 amino acids. Based on the CDR3 plus reference TRBV28 and TRBJ2-5, the full variable domain is DVKVTQSSRYLVKRTGEKVFLECVQDMDHENMFWYRQDPGLGLRLIYFSYDVKMKEKGDIPEGYSVSREKKERFSLILESASTNQTSMYLCATRVGPSFETQYFGPGTRLLVL.

The chain links TRBV30 to TRBJ1-6; maybe TRBD1 (5 bases). V was cut by 4 bases and J by 13 bases, with 23 bases left in between. Germline lookup yields CDR1 GTSNPN and CDR2 SVGIG (reference sequence). The CDR3 contains 15 residues. Here the CDR3 DNA reads TGTGCCTGGACTACAATTAGGGCAGGGTCTCTTCCCCTCCACTTT. Translating it yields CAWTTIRAGSLPLHF.

The chain recombines TRBV29-1 with TRBJ1-1; 7 bases map to TRBD1. J was trimmed by 10 bases and V by 3 bases; bases with no gene match: 5. The CDR3 loop spans 11 amino acids. Germline V gene sequence: CDR1 SQVTM, CDR2 ANQGSEA. This CDR3 reads CSVERGRAAFF. In DNA form, the CDR3 reads TGCAGCGTTGAGAGGGGGCGGGCAGCTTTCTTT.

The chain couples TRBV5-1 to TRBJ2-7, with D possibly TRBD2 on 6 matching bases. Germline V gene data show CDR1 as SGHRS and CDR2 as YFSETQ. The V gene lost 0 bases and the J gene lost 2 bases, with 15 bases spanning the gap. This CDR3 contains 16 residues. The CDR3 DNA sequence: TGCGCCAGCAGCTTGGTGGCGGGGAAGGACACCTACGAGCAGTACTTC. It specifies CASSLVAGKDTYEQYF.

The chain has TRBV6-5 and TRBJ1-1; D unresolved. The germline V gene has CDR1 MNHEY and CDR2 SVGAGI. Trimming left V 6 bases short and J 11 bases short, with 25 bases between. The CDR3 consists of 15 residues. The CDR3 sequence is CASSPGEATKIYAFF. The CDR3 coding sequence is TGTGCCAGCAGCCCGGGAGAGGCGACTAAAATATATGCTTTCTTT.

The chain joins TRBV9 to TRBJ2-5; TRBD1 matches 8 bases. V lost 0 bases, J lost 1 base, and 2 bases stayed unmatched. Germline V lookup: CDR1 SGDLS, CDR2 YYNGEE. This CDR3 is built from 15 residues. CDR3 nucleotides: TGTGCCAGCAGCGTAGCTGGGACAGGCCAAGAGACCCAGTACTTC. Amino acids: CASSVAGTGQETQYF.

This chain links TRBV2 with TRBJ2-2, with 11 bases matching TRBD2. CDR1 and CDR2 (germline): SNHLY, FYNNEI. Trimming at V came to 3 bases and at J to 3 bases, leaving 6 bases not matched to a gene. The length of the CDR3 is 17 residues. The CDR3 here is CASSDPLTSGDTGELFF. The CDR3 DNA reads TGTGCCAGCAGTGATCCCCTGACTAGCGGGGACACCGGGGAGCTGTTTTTT.

This clone was seen a handful of times. The rearrangement links TRBV6-4 to TRBJ1-1, with D unclear. CDR1 is MRHNA and CDR2 is SNTAGT in the germline V gene. The CDR3 covers 15 residues. V lost 8 bases and J lost 2, with 18 bases in between. The CDR3 is CASCYGLEGNTEAFF. For the CDR3, the DNA is TGTGCCAGCTGCTACGGCCTTGAGGGAAACACTGAAGCTTTCTTT.

In the case of this clone: The same CDR3 also results from other DNA sequences found in this sample. In DNA, the CDR3 is TGTGCCAGTAGTATATTCGGGAGCGGGGAGCTGTTTTTT. This gives the protein CASSIFGSGELFF. The chain uses TRBV19 and TRBJ2-2; a possible D gene is TRBD2 (6 bases). This CDR3 has 13 amino acids. Trimming cost V 2 bases and J 7 bases, with 8 bases left between them. Germline CDR1 is LNHDA and CDR2 is SQIVND (reference sequence).

This rearrangement joins TRBV5-1 to TRBJ2-7, with 9 bases lining up with TRBD1. This CDR3 is built from 15 residues. V lost 0 bases, J lost 1 base, and 2 bases stayed unmatched. CDR1 is SGHRS and CDR2 is YFSETQ in the germline V gene. CDR3 protein: CASSLAGTGSYEQYF. The DNA for the CDR3 is TGCGCCAGCAGCTTGGCTGGGACAGGGTCCTACGAGCAGTACTTC.

The chain links TRBV9 to TRBJ2-2, with 11 bases identical to TRBD1. V lost 0 bases, J lost 7 bases, and 5 bases stayed unmatched. The CDR3 contains 16 residues. CDR1 and CDR2 from the germline V gene are SGDLS and YYNGEE. The CDR3 DNA sequence: TGTGCCAGCAGCGTAGGGCCCGGGACAGGGGGCGGGGAGCTGTTTTTT. Translating it yields CASSVGPGTGGGELFF.

The V gene is TRBV28, the J gene TRBJ2-2, with 11 bases that match TRBD2. This CDR3 spans 16 amino acids. V trimming: 6 bases; J trimming: 7 bases; junction bases outside the gene matches: 10. CDR1 is MDHEN, CDR2 SYDVKM, per germline. The CDR3 DNA sequence: TGTGCCAGCAGCTTAGCGGGAGGGCATAGGGGCGGGGAGCTGTTTTTT. Residues: CASSLAGGHRGGELFF.

The J gene is TRBJ1-1, the V gene TRBV13, with 7 nucleotides matching TRBD1. The V gene end was trimmed by 4 bases and the J gene end by 6 bases; junction bases not matched to a gene: 11. CDR3 length: 15 amino acids. Germline V gene data show CDR1 as PRHDT and CDR2 as FYEKMQ (reference sequence). The chain's CDR3 is CASSSPRQGDAEAFF. For the CDR3, the DNA is TGTGCCAGCAGCTCCCCACGACAGGGTGATGCTGAAGCTTTCTTT. Looking up the rest from reference TRBV13 and TRBJ1-1 gives the full variable domain: AAGVIQSPRHLIKEKRETATLKCYPIPRHDTVYWYQQGPGQDPQFLISFYEKMQSDKGSIPDRFSAQQFSDYHSELNMSSLELGDSALYFCASSSPRQGDAEAFFGQGTRLTVV.

The V and J genes are TRBV14 and TRBJ1-1; 10 nucleotides align to TRBD1. Trimming cost V 3 bases and J 4 bases; bases outside gene matches: 5. Per germline, CDR1 SGHDN and CDR2 FVKESK. The CDR3 is 15 amino acids. The CDR3 sequence: CASSQTGGFATEAFF. CDR3 coding DNA: TGTGCCAGCAGCCAGACAGGGGGCTTTGCCACTGAAGCTTTCTTT.

The chain recombines TRBV27 with TRBJ1-5; D call uncertain. The V and J ends lost 0 bases and 0 bases respectively, with 21 bases between them. The germline gives CDR1 MNHEY, CDR2 SMNVEV (reference sequence). The CDR3 spans 20 residues. The CDR3 coding sequence is TGTGCCAGCAGTTTATCGTTGGGCGAAGCATTTGATTATAGCAATCAGCCCCAGCATTTT. Translated, it gives CASSLSLGEAFDYSNQPQHF.

The chain uses TRBV4-3 and TRBJ1-6; D is undetermined. V lost 0 bases and J 10 bases, leaving 10 bases between the germline ends. Germline V gives CDR1 LGHNA, CDR2 YSLEER. CDR3 length: 14 residues. The CDR3 DNA reads as TGCGCCAGCAGCCAAGATCTACGGGAATCACCCCTCCACTTT. Translation gives CASSQDLRESPLHF.

In DNA form, the CDR3 reads TGCGCCAGCAGCCAAGATAGACGACAGAGGAACACTGAAGCTTTCTTT. Its protein is CASSQDRRQRNTEAFF. This chain links TRBV4-1 with TRBJ1-1; D is perhaps TRBD1 (5 bases). Deletions cut 0 bases from V and 1 base from J, with 12 bases between. CDR1 is MGHRA, CDR2 YSYEKL, per germline. The CDR3 covers 16 residues.

The chain employs TRBV2 and TRBJ1-1; no reliable D call. Trimming pared 3 bases from V and 0 bases from J, leaving 5 bases between. Looked up from germline, CDR1 is SNHLY and CDR2 is FYNNEI. The CDR3 has 13 residues. The CDR3, as DNA: TGTGCCAGCAGTGAGAACATGAACACTGAAGCTTTCTTT. Encoded protein: CASSENMNTEAFF.

This rearrangement joins TRBV4-1 to TRBJ1-5; TRBD1 might be the D (6 bases). Germline V gene sequence: CDR1 MGHRA, CDR2 YSYEKL. The CDR3 is 17 amino acids. The V end lost 3 bases, the J end lost 5 bases, and 20 bases lay between the germline ends. CDR3 nucleotides: TGCGCCAGCAGCCACGGAGGACAGTTTGGTGGCGATCAGCCCCAGCATTTT. It yields the protein CASSHGGQFGGDQPQHF.

The chain employs TRBV6-2 or TRBV6-3 and TRBJ2-5; D unclear. This CDR3 has 13 residues. Trimming cost V 4 bases and J 2 bases, with 8 bases left between them. Germline CDR1 and CDR2: MNHEY and SVGEGT. This chain's CDR3 is CASSLQIQETQYF. In DNA, the CDR3 is TGTGCCAGCAGTTTGCAGATTCAAGAGACCCAGTACTTC.

The V gene is TRBV3-1 (or the pseudogene TRBV3-2), the J gene TRBJ1-1; D gene unclear. This CDR3 spans 12 amino acids. V was pared by 0 bases and J by 9 bases, with 8 bases between. CDR1 LGHDT and CDR2 YNNKEL come from the germline V gene (reference sequence). CDR3 sequence reads: CASSQDSGKAFF. The CDR3, as DNA: TGTGCCAGCAGCCAAGACAGCGGCAAAGCTTTCTTT.

V is TRBV5-1 and J is TRBJ2-3; possibly TRBD2 for D (6 bases). V shed 3 bases and J shed 6 bases, with 8 bases lying between them. This CDR3 has 12 amino acids. Germline loops: CDR1 SGHRS, CDR2 YFSETQ. The CDR3 loop reads CASSSSGDTQYF. The CDR3 region has the DNA TGCGCCAGCAGCTCGAGCGGGGATACGCAGTATTTT.

The rearrangement joins TRBV18 to TRBJ2-5, with D possibly being TRBD2 (5 bases). Deletions cut 1 base from V and 2 bases from J, with 11 bases between. Germline V gene lookup returns CDR1 KGHSH and CDR2 LQKENI. The CDR3 extends over 15 amino acids. CDR3 protein: CASSPQGDLQETQYF. The CDR3 coding sequence is TGTGCCAGCTCACCACAGGGAGACTTACAAGAGACCCAGTACTTC.

This chain links TRBV27 with TRBJ2-1, with 9 nucleotides matching TRBD1. This CDR3 contains 17 residues. Germline V CDR1 and CDR2: MNHEY, SMNVEV (reference sequence). The V segment lost 3 bases and the J segment 1 base; nucleotides outside the gene matches: 7. This chain's CDR3 is CASSFPPGTGSYNEQFF. CDR3 sequence (DNA): TGTGCCAGCAGTTTCCCACCCGGGACAGGGTCCTACAATGAGCAGTTCTTC.

The chain has TRBV6-2 or TRBV6-3 and TRBJ1-2, with 7 bases matching TRBD1. The CDR3 has 12 amino acids. Germline V gives CDR1 MNHEY, CDR2 SVGEGT. V dropped 2 bases and J dropped 8; count of bases not matched to a gene: 2. The CDR3 spells CASSYHRGGYTF. The CDR3 DNA reads TGTGCCAGCAGTTACCACAGGGGAGGCTACACCTTC.